A selection of T cell receptor beta chains follows, all from one sample in a study of T cell responses to AZD1222 COVID-19 vaccine. Sequencing used immunoSEQ multiplex PCR; TCRdb keeps in-frame clones, though not all of them. Here the sample spans 150,000 to 200,000 clones, about 92% being singletons. Material: peripheral blood, obtained on day 0 of AZD1222 vaccination. The receptors stem from an adult in good health. Both conserved end residues are part of each CDR3. D genes are given only for firm matches.

J: TRBJ1-3; D: -; V: TRBV7-9; CDR3: CASSLSVNPTTPNTIYF; DNA: TGTGCCAGCAGCTTATCAGTCAACCCCACCACACCAAACACCATATATTTT
J: TRBJ2-7; D: -; V: TRBV19; CDR3: CASSRAAAQGAYEQYF; DNA: TGTGCCAGTAGTCGGGCCGCGGCTCAGGGAGCCTACGAGCAGTACTTC
J: TRBJ2-2; D: TRBD1; V: TRBV24-1; CDR3: CATSEQDRGYSGELFF; DNA: TGTGCCACCAGTGAGCAGGACAGGGGGTATTCCGGGGAGCTGTTTTTT
J: TRBJ2-3; D: TRBD1; V: TRBV10-3; CDR3: CAISRTGGFNGGNTDTQYF; DNA: TGTGCCATCAGTAGGACAGGGGGCTTTAACGGGGGAAACACAGATACGCAGTATTTT
J: TRBJ2-3; D: -; V: TRBV6-4; CDR3: CASSLTATDTQYF; DNA: TGTGCCAGCAGCTTGACAGCGACAGATACGCAGTATTTT
J: TRBJ2-7; D: -; V: TRBV28; CDR3: CASSQAYEQYF; DNA: TGTGCCAGCAGTCAGGCCTACGAGCAGTACTTC
J: TRBJ2-2; D: -; V: TRBV28; CDR3: CASGVNTGELFF; DNA: TGTGCCAGCGGGGTAAACACCGGGGAGCTGTTTTTT
J: TRBJ1-6; D: -; V: TRBV6-1; CDR3: CASSDPRSGGSPLHF; DNA: TGTGCCAGCAGTGACCCGAGGTCCGGGGGTTCACCCCTCCACTTT
J: TRBJ2-2; D: TRBD1; V: TRBV6-5; CDR3: CASRNTGGEAGELFF; DNA: TGTGCCAGCAGAAACACAGGGGGCGAAGCCGGGGAGCTGTTTTTT
J: TRBJ2-7; D: -; V: TRBV6-5; CDR3: CASSYGPTYEQYF; DNA: TGTGCCAGCAGTTACGGCCCAACCTACGAGCAGTACTTC
J: TRBJ1-5; D: -; V: TRBV18; CDR3: CASSPGPPGNQPQHF; DNA: TGTGCCAGCTCCCCGGGACCCCCTGGGAATCAGCCCCAGCATTTT
J: TRBJ1-2; D: -; V: TRBV10-3; CDR3: CAISERAVNRGNYGYTF; DNA: TGTGCCATCAGTGAACGGGCCGTCAACCGGGGTAACTATGGCTACACCTTC
J: TRBJ1-5; D: TRBD1; V: TRBV27; CDR3: CASSSLPRTGLPPQHF; DNA: TGTGCCAGCAGTTCACTCCCGAGGACAGGTTTACCGCCCCAGCATTTT
J: TRBJ2-2; D: TRBD1; V: TRBV13; CDR3: CASCRQGDTGELFF; DNA: TGTGCCAGCTGCCGACAGGGGGATACCGGGGAGCTGTTTTTT
J: TRBJ2-7; D: TRBD2; V: TRBV4-1; CDR3: CASSLAAGGDYEQYF; DNA: TGCGCCAGCAGCCTGGCGGCCGGGGGGGACTACGAGCAGTACTTC
J: TRBJ1-1; D: TRBD1; V: TRBV24-1; CDR3: CATPTQQGAWETEAFF; DNA: TGTGCCACCCCGACCCAACAGGGGGCATGGGAAACTGAAGCTTTCTTT
J: TRBJ1-6; D: -; V: TRBV27; CDR3: CASSPQISYNSPLHF; DNA: TGTGCCAGCAGCCCACAGATATCCTATAATTCACCCCTCCACTTT
J: TRBJ2-1; D: TRBD2; V: TRBV5-4; CDR3: CASSLPGLAGNEQFF; DNA: TGTGCCAGCAGCTTACCCGGACTAGCAGGCAATGAGCAGTTCTTC
J: TRBJ1-4; D: -; V: TRBV6-5; CDR3: CASSYRKGGTNEKLFF; DNA: TGTGCCAGCAGTTACCGTAAGGGGGGGACTAATGAAAAACTGTTTTTT
J: TRBJ2-7; D: -; V: TRBV5-1; CDR3: CASSNTDSYEQYF; DNA: TGCGCCAGCAGCAACACAGATTCCTACGAGCAGTACTTC
J: TRBJ1-4; D: -; V: TRBV27; CDR3: CASRGGATNEKLFF; DNA: TGTGCCAGCAGGGGGGGGGCAACTAATGAAAAACTGTTTTTT
J: TRBJ2-7; D: -; V: TRBV10-3; CDR3: CAISERITGSHEQYF; DNA: TGTGCCATCAGTGAGCGCATTACAGGGAGCCACGAGCAGTACTTC
J: TRBJ1-2; D: TRBD1; V: TRBV18; CDR3: CASSQAGTGASFGYTF; DNA: TGTGCCAGCTCGCAGGCGGGGACAGGGGCGAGTTTTGGCTACACCTTC
J: TRBJ1-4; D: -; V: TRBV16; CDR3: CASSQFERGIGEKLFF; DNA: TGTGCCAGCAGCCAATTCGAAAGGGGGATAGGAGAAAAACTGTTTTTT
J: TRBJ1-2; D: -; V: TRBV6-5; CDR3: CASNTGSYGYTF; DNA: TGTGCCAGCAATACAGGGAGTTATGGCTACACCTTC